This T cell receptor (beta chain) emerged from a study of T cell repertoires in cytomegalovirus infection (dated by TCRdb to the late 2010s). Turning to the overall study: Because public TCR beta signatures pointed to carriage of CMV infection together with the matching HLA type, the HLA type of each donor mattered for the analysis. The paper as a whole reports these results and caveats: Cumulative frequency of public TCR beta family members discriminated carriers of CMV infection plus the relevant HLA type in this cohort and an independent roughly 330-donor cohort. The ex vivo response was dominated by HLA-C-restricted CMV-specific TCR beta clonotypes, which also provided the single most frequent clonotype in two of eight donors.

Sequencer: Illumina HiSeq 1500. TCRdb reprocessing: public reads trimmed at Q25 with fastp, clones called with MiXCR, in-frame beta chains kept. Each CDR3 protein gets just one entry, which takes the most common genes and DNA from the rows behind it. The sample data list 150,000 to 180,000 distinct CDR3 sequences, and about 25% of these were observed just once. The top ten clonotypes cover approximately 11% of the sample. Inclusive of the bounding cysteine and phenylalanine, the CDR3 is 14 residues long. Only the CDR3 DNA stays, 42 bases, in frame from base 1. In the germline V gene, CDR1 corresponds to SGHTA and CDR2 to FQGNSA. A distance of 16 bases separates the germline ends of V and J, which lose 4 bases and 9 bases respectively. Ten or more counts support this clonotype. What this receptor recognizes is not known. Base qualities are not at hand, and no much larger clone is one base apart.

The sequenced sample was PBMCs. The clonotype was recovered from a human donor in good health (CMV status not recorded). Some clones in this sample may be carry-over from other donors' samples. The chain employs TRBV7-2 and TRBJ1-5, with the D gene too uncertain to name. The bases are TGTGCCAGCAGCTCCGGGATCTTAACGACGCCCCAGCATTTT. Its translation reads: CASSSGILTTPQHF.